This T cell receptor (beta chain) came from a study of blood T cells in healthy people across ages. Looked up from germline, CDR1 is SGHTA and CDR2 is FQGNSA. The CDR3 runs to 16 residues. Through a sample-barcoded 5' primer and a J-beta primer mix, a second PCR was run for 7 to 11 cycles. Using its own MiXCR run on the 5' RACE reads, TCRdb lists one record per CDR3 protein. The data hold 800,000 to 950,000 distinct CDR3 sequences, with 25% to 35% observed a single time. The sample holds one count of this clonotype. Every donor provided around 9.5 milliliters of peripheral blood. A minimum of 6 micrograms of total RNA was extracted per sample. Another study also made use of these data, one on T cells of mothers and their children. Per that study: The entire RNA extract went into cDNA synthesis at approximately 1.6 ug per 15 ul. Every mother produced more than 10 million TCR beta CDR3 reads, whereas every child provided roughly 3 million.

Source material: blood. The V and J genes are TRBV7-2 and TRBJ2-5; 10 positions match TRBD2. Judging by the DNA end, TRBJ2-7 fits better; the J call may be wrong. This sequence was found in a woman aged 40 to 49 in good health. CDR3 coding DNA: TGTGCCAGCAGCTCCCCTGCCCGGACTAGCGGAGGCGAGCAGTACTTC. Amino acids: CASSSPARTSGGEQYF.